The text below deals with one T cell receptor (beta chain). Only in-frame clones appear in the TCRdb table, and some are missing; sequencing was by immunoSEQ multiplex PCR. Of about 50,000 clones detected, 70% to 90% appear once; the ten largest clones hold approximately 15%. The sample belongs to a study of T cell responses to AZD1222 COVID-19 vaccine. In germline, CDR1 is MNHEY, CDR2 SVGAGI. This CDR3 is 14 amino acids long. V was clipped by 6 bases and J by 7 bases, with 15 bases between them. This material consisted of peripheral blood, taken on day 0 of AZD1222 vaccination. The chain uses TRBV6-5 and TRBJ1-4; D may be TRBD1 (6 bases). The TCR sequence derives from an adult in good health. In DNA, the CDR3 is TGTGCCAGCAGATTACAGGGACTGGGTGAAAAACTGTTTTTT. This sequence encodes CASRLQGLGEKLFF.